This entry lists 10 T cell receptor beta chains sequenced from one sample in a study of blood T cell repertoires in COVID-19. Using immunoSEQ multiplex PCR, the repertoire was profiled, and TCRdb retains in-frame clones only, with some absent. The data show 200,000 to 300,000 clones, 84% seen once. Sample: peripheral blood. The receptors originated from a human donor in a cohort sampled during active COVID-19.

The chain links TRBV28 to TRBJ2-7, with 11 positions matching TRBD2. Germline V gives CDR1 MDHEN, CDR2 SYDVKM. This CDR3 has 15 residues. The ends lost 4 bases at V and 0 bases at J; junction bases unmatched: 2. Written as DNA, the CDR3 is TGTGCCAGCAGTTCTAGCGGGGGGCCCTCCTACGAGCAGTACTTC. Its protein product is CASSSSGGPSYEQYF.

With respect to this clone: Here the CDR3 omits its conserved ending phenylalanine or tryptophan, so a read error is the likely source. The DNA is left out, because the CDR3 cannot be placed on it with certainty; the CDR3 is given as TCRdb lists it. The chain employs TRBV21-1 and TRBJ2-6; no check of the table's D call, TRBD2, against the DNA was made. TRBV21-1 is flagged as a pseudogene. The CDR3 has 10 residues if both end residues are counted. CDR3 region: CASSNLPGGD.

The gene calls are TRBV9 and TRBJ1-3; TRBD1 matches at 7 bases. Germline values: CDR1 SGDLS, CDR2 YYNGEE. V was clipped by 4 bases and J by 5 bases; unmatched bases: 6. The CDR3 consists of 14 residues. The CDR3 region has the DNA TGTGCCAGCAGCCCACAGGGGTCCAGAAACACCATATATTTT. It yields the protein CASSPQGSRNTIYF.

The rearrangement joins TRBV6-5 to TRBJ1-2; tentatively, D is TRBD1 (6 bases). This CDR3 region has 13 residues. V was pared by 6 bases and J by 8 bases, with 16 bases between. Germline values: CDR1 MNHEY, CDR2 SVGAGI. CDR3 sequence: CASRAGGPIGYTF. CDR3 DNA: TGTGCCAGCAGAGCGGGGGGCCCCATAGGCTACACCTTC.

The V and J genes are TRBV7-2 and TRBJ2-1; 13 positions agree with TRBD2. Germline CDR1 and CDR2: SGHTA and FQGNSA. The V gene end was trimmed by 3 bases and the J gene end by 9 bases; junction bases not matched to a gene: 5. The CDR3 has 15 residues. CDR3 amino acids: CASSFTSGRAGEQFF. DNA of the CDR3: TGTGCCAGCAGCTTCACTAGCGGGAGGGCTGGTGAGCAGTTCTTC.

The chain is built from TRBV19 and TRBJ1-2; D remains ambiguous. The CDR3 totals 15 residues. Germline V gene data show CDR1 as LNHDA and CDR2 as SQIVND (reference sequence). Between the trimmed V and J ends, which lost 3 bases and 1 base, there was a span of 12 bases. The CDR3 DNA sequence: TGTGCCAGTAGTATGGGCAGAAACAATAACTATGGCTACACCTTC. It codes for CASSMGRNNNYGYTF.

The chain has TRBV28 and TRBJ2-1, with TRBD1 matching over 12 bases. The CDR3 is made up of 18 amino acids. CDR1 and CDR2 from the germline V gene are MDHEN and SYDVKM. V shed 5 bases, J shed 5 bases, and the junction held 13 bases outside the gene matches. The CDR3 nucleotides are TGTGCCAGCAGTCTCGGGACAGGGGGCGGTCCTAGGAACAATGAGCAGTTCTTC. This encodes CASSLGTGGGPRNNEQFF. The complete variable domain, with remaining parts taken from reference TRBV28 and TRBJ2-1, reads DVKVTQSSRYLVKRTGEKVFLECVQDMDHENMFWYRQDPGLGLRLIYFSYDVKMKEKGDIPEGYSVSREKKERFSLILESASTNQTSMYLCASSLGTGGGPRNNEQFFGPGTRLTVL.

Written as DNA, the CDR3 is TGTGCCAGCAGAAGGGACTACGTCGGGGAGCTGTTTTTT. Its protein product is CASRRDYVGELFF. V gene TRBV7-2 combines with J gene TRBJ2-2; 7 bases agree with TRBD2. Germline-derived CDR1 and CDR2 are SGHTA and FQGNSA. Trimming took 6 bases from V and 7 from J; bases not matched to a gene: 5. CDR3 length: 13 amino acids.

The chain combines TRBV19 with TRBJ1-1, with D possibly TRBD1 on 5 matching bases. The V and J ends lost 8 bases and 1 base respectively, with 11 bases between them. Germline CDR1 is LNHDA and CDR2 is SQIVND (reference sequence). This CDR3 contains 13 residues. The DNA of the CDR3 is TGTGCCAGTTTTAGGACATCGAACACTGAAGCTTTCTTT. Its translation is CASFRTSNTEAFF.

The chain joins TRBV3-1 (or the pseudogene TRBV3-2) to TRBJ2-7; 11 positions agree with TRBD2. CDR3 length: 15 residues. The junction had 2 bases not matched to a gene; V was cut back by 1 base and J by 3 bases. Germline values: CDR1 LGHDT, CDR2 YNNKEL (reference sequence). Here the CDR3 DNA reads TGTGCCAGCAGCCAAGGACTAGCGGGGAGCTACGAGCAGTACTTC. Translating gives CASSQGLAGSYEQYF.